One and the same sample provided the 10 T cell receptor beta chains below, sequenced in a study of early T cells in non-severe SARS-CoV-2 infection. TCRdb ran MiXCR on the 5' RACE reads and lists one entry per CDR3 protein. The data contain tens of thousands of distinct CDR3 sequences, about 12% of them seen just once; the ten biggest clones take up more than 0.9%. This material consisted of whole blood, taken at baseline. The receptors here all came from an adult who was a healthcare worker with PCR-confirmed SARS-CoV-2 infection or an uninfected control (not recorded which). The donor label of this sample is uncertain.

This clonotype appeared a few times. The chain couples TRBV12-3 or TRBV12-4 to TRBJ1-2; perhaps TRBD1 as D (6 bases). Trimming took off 4 bases at V and 8 bases at J, with 20 bases between the two ends. This CDR3 is built from 15 residues. CDR3 region: CASSSRGNGMRGYTF. CDR3 sequence (DNA): TGTGCCAGCAGTTCGAGGGGGAATGGAATGAGAGGCTACACCTTC.

J is TRBJ2-2 and V is TRBV7-2, with 8 nucleotides matching TRBD1. The length of the CDR3 is 15 residues. After removal of 5 bases from V and 6 bases from J, the junction contained 8 bases not matched to a gene. Germline V gives CDR1 SGHTA, CDR2 FQGNSA. CDR3 DNA sequence: TGTGCCAGCAGCAGACAGGGGTTGGAGGCCGGGGAGCTGTTTTTT. Translation gives CASSRQGLEAGELFF.

CDR3 DNA: TGTGCCAGCTCATCTACCACTAGACTAGCGGGGCGTGATACGCAGTATTTT. Translated, it gives CASSSTTRLAGRDTQYF. This chain uses TRBV18 with TRBJ2-3; 11 nucleotides align to TRBD2. The CDR3 is 17 amino acids. The germline V gene encodes CDR1 KGHSH and CDR2 LQKENI. Trimming took 5 bases from V and 6 from J; bases not matched to a gene: 13.

The chain uses TRBV7-2 and TRBJ1-1; possible D gene TRBD1, 6 bases. CDR3 length: 14 residues. V was clipped by 5 bases and J by 0 bases, with 10 bases between them. Germline V lookup: CDR1 SGHTA, CDR2 FQGNSA. The CDR3 sequence: CASSQGQMNTEAFF. Written as DNA, the CDR3 is TGTGCCAGCAGCCAAGGACAGATGAACACTGAAGCTTTCTTT.

The chain carries TRBV5-1 and TRBJ2-3, with 7 bases that match TRBD2. CDR3 length: 15 amino acids. V dropped 3 bases and J dropped 0; count of bases not matched to a gene: 4. From germline, CDR1 is SGHRS and CDR2 YFSETQ. CDR3 DNA sequence: TGCGCCAGCAGCTCGGGGGGTTCTAGCACAGATACGCAGTATTTT. Translating it yields CASSSGGSSTDTQYF. The complete variable domain, with remaining parts taken from reference TRBV5-1 and TRBJ2-3, reads KAGVTQTPRYLIKTRGQQVTLSCSPISGHRSVSWYQQTPGQGLQFLFEYFSETQRNKGNFPGRFSGRQFSNSRSEMNVSTLELGDSALYLCASSSGGSSTDTQYFGPGTRLTVL.

The chain is built from TRBV7-6 and TRBJ2-1, with 12 bases aligning to TRBD2. V shed 0 bases, J shed 9 bases, and the junction held 6 bases outside the gene matches. CDR3 length equals 16 residues. Germline V gene sequence: CDR1 SGHVS, CDR2 FNYEAQ. In DNA, the CDR3 is TGTGCCAGCAGCTTAGCGCCGGCTAGCGGGGGGGCTGAGCAGTTCTTC. Translating it yields CASSLAPASGGAEQFF.

This CDR3 reads CSVDPRMGDGYTF. The CDR3 DNA sequence: TGCAGCGTTGATCCGAGAATGGGTGATGGCTACACCTTC. This chain joins TRBV29-1 and TRBJ1-2, with no clear D. Per the germline V gene, CDR1 is SQVTM and CDR2 is ANQGSEA. V was cut by 3 bases and J by 6 bases, with 14 bases left in between. This CDR3 spans 13 amino acids.

This clonotype was seen many times. The chain's CDR3 is CASSEPYRQYF. The CDR3 coding sequence is TGTGCCAGCAGTGAACCCTACAGACAGTACTTC. The chain is built from TRBV2 and TRBJ2-4; no reliable D call. CDR1 and CDR2 (germline): SNHLY, FYNNEI. V shed 2 bases and J shed 13 bases, with 9 bases lying between them. This CDR3 region has 11 residues. Filled out from reference TRBV2 and TRBJ2-4, the complete variable domain reads EPEVTQTPSHQVTQMGQEVILRCVPISNHLYFYWYRQILGQKVEFLVSFYNNEISEKSEIFDDQFSVERPDGSNFTLKIRSTKLEDSAMYFCASSEPYRQYFGAGTRLSVL.

In its sample, this clonotype was seen a few times. This sequence joins TRBV5-1 and TRBJ2-2; D is uncertain. Germline CDR1 and CDR2: SGHRS and YFSETQ. Trimming pared 2 bases from V and 4 bases from J, leaving 9 bases between. The CDR3 is made up of 14 amino acids. The CDR3 protein is CASSFMGSTGELFF. DNA of the CDR3: TGCGCCAGCAGCTTTATGGGTAGCACCGGGGAGCTGTTTTTT.

The V call is TRBV12-3 or TRBV12-4, the J call TRBJ2-3; 14 bases agree with TRBD2. J lost 5 bases, V lost 5 bases, and 0 bases had no gene match. CDR3 size: 14 residues. CDR3 protein: CASSGLAGGDTQYF. The DNA of the CDR3 is TGTGCCAGCAGTGGACTAGCGGGGGGAGATACGCAGTATTTT.